The next 10 T cell receptor beta chains were all read from a single sample in a study of T cell responses to AZD1222 COVID-19 vaccine. Some clones are missing from TCRdb's copy, which holds only in-frame ones; the method was immunoSEQ multiplex PCR. The sample carries about 56,000 clones, around 90% recorded once. The input for sequencing was peripheral blood, taken on day 0 of AZD1222 vaccination. Receptor source: an adult in good health.

J is TRBJ1-2 and V is TRBV20-1; D is uncertain. The CDR3 length is 14 residues. CDR1 and CDR2 (germline): DFQATT, SNEGSKA (reference sequence). Trimming left V 3 bases short and J 7 bases short, with 18 bases between. CDR3 residues: CSASWGTRTSGYTF. DNA of the CDR3: TGCAGTGCTAGTTGGGGTACTAGGACGAGTGGCTACACCTTC.

The rearrangement uses TRBV19 and TRBJ2-6; weak D call: TRBD1 (5 bases). Per the germline V gene, CDR1 is LNHDA and CDR2 is SQIVND (reference sequence). This CDR3 is built from 16 residues. With 7 bases removed from V and 0 bases from J, the gap between germline ends came to 13 bases. The CDR3 DNA follows: TGTGCCAGTAAGCAGGGTCTAGTCTCTGGGGCCAACGTCCTGACTTTC. Protein sequence: CASKQGLVSGANVLTF.

The chain recombines TRBV5-8 with TRBJ2-5; TRBD2 is a possible D gene (6 bases). The V end lost 6 bases, the J end lost 7 bases, and 19 bases lay between the germline ends. The CDR3 loop spans 14 amino acids. Germline values: CDR1 SGHTS, CDR2 YDEGEE. Here the CDR3 DNA reads TGTGCCAGCACCATGGGTCGGGGGAGCATGACCCAGTACTTC. Translating it yields CASTMGRGSMTQYF.

The chain combines TRBV28 with TRBJ2-7, with D possibly TRBD2 on 5 matching bases. Germline assignment: CDR1 MDHEN and CDR2 SYDVKM. This CDR3 has 13 amino acids. V was shortened by 3 bases and J by 3 bases, with 9 bases between the two germline ends. The CDR3 sequence is CASSFTGYYEQYF. CDR3 nucleotide sequence: TGTGCCAGCAGTTTTACGGGGTACTACGAGCAGTACTTC.

The chain has TRBV4-1 and TRBJ2-3; the D call may be TRBD1 or TRBD2 (5 bases each). Germline CDR1 reads MGHRA; CDR2 reads YSYEKL. The CDR3 has 16 amino acids. V was shortened by 1 base and J by 3 bases, with 14 bases between the two germline ends. CDR3 sequence: CASSQARGLGTDTQYF. For the CDR3, the DNA is TGCGCCAGCAGCCAAGCCCGGGGCCTTGGGACAGATACGCAGTATTTT.

This sequence joins TRBV19 and TRBJ2-1; no firm D call. The CDR3 has 14 residues. V shed 3 bases and J shed 3 bases, with 9 bases lying between them. Germline V gives CDR1 LNHDA, CDR2 SQIVND (reference sequence). CDR3 protein: CASSISQIYNEQFF. CDR3 DNA sequence: TGTGCCAGTAGTATCTCACAGATCTACAATGAGCAGTTCTTC.

This rearrangement joins TRBV9 to TRBJ2-7, with TRBD1 matching 7 bases. Per the germline V gene, CDR1 is SGDLS and CDR2 is YYNGEE. Losses at the gene ends were 0 bases for V and 6 bases for J; bases not matched to a gene: 6. The CDR3 is made up of 14 amino acids. As DNA, the CDR3 is TGTGCCAGCAGCGTAGCTCCACAGGGGAGCGAGCAGTACTTC. This encodes CASSVAPQGSEQYF.

This clone has only a few counts. The V call is TRBV4-1, the J call TRBJ1-1; 8 bases are a match to TRBD1. This CDR3 spans 17 amino acids. Looked up from germline, CDR1 is MGHRA and CDR2 is YSYEKL. Losses at the gene ends were 0 bases for V and 2 bases for J; bases not matched to a gene: 8. CDR3 in amino acids: CASSQEGRGQRNTEAFF. Here the CDR3 DNA reads TGCGCCAGCAGCCAAGAGGGCAGGGGGCAGCGAAACACTGAAGCTTTCTTT.

The chain employs TRBV7-9 and TRBJ1-1, with 7 bases aligning to TRBD1. J lost 11 bases, V lost 5 bases, and 5 bases had no gene match. This CDR3 region has 11 residues. CDR1 is SEHNR and CDR2 is FQNEAQ in the germline V gene (reference sequence). The CDR3 DNA follows: TGTGCCAGCAGCGACAGGGTTTCGGCTTTCTTT. It codes for CASSDRVSAFF.

V and J are TRBV21-1 and TRBJ2-1; TRBD1, the table's D call, lacks a check against the DNA. TRBV21-1 constitutes a pseudogene. The length of the CDR3 is 15 residues. CDR3 DNA: TGTGCCAGCAGCAATAGGGGTAGTTCCTACAATGAGCAGTTCTTC. Its translation: CASSNRGSSYNEQFF.